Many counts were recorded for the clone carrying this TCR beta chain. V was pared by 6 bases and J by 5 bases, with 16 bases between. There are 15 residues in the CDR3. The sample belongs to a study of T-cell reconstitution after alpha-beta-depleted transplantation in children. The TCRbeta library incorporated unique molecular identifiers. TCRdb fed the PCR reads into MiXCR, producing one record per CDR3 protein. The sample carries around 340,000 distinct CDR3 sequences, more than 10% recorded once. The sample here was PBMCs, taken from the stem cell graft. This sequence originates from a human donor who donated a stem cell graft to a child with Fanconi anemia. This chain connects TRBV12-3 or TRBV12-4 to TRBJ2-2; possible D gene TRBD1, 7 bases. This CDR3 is CASSPRAGGTGELFF. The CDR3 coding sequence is TGTGCCAGCAGCCCTCGGGCAGGGGGGACCGGGGAGCTGTTTTTT.